Below, 21 T cell receptor beta chains from the same sample are listed, as sequenced in a study of T-cell reconstitution after alpha-beta-depleted transplantation in children listed by TCRdb under 2016. The library was obtained by PCR. Sequenced on an Illumina HiSeq 2500. TCR libraries were prepared with molecular barcoding, using unique molecular identifiers to normalize TCRbeta repertoire quantification. TCRdb itself trimmed the public reads at Q25 with fastp, ran MiXCR and retained productive beta chains. Each CDR3 protein gets just one entry, which takes the most common genes and DNA from the rows behind it. The sample table lists some 550,000 distinct CDR3 sequences, approximately 20% of them with a count of one. Around 3.3% of the sample goes to the ten largest clones. Sequenced material: PBMCs from the stem cell graft donor, taken from the stem cell graft. These receptors were collected from a human donor who donated a stem cell graft to a child with acute lymphoblastic leukemia.

This clonotype was counted a few times. This rearrangement joins TRBV20-1 to TRBJ2-1; weak D call: TRBD2 (6 bases). Germline V lookup: CDR1 DFQATT, CDR2 SNEGSKA (reference sequence). V was clipped by 0 bases and J by 5 bases, with 14 bases between them. This CDR3 region has 15 residues. In DNA form, the CDR3 reads TGCAGTGCTAGAGATCCGGGGGTTATCCACAATGAGCAGTTCTTC. This gives the protein CSARDPGVIHNEQFF.

V gene TRBV9 combines with J gene TRBJ2-2; tentatively, D is TRBD2 (7 bases). Germline CDR1 reads SGDLS; CDR2 reads YYNGEE. CDR3 length: 15 residues. Trimming took 3 bases from V and 5 from J, leaving 14 bases between them. The CDR3 loop is CASSGGGQITGELFF. CDR3 bases: TGTGCCAGCAGCGGGGGGGGGCAGATTACCGGGGAGCTGTTTTTT.

The chain carries TRBV3-1 and TRBJ1-3; D is unclear. Germline CDR1 is LGHDT and CDR2 is YNNKEL (reference sequence). Trimming took 1 base from V and 3 from J, leaving 10 bases between them. CDR3 length: 15 amino acids. This CDR3 is CASSQAIVGGNTIYF. CDR3 coding DNA: TGTGCCAGCAGCCAAGCAATTGTAGGTGGAAACACCATATATTTT.

The chain is built from TRBV9 and TRBJ2-5; D tentatively fits TRBD1 or TRBD2 (6 bases each). V was pared by 1 base and J by 3 bases, with 10 bases between. The germline CDR1 and CDR2 sequences are SGDLS and YYNGEE. The CDR3 has 14 amino acids. The CDR3 sequence is CASSVMEGEETQYF. The CDR3 DNA follows: TGTGCCAGCAGCGTAATGGAGGGGGAAGAGACCCAGTACTTC.

This clonotype showed up just a few times. The V gene is TRBV20-1, the J gene TRBJ2-7; the D gene could be TRBD1 or TRBD2 (5 bases each). CDR1 is DFQATT and CDR2 is SNEGSKA in the germline V gene (reference sequence). The CDR3 totals 14 residues. Deletions cut 5 bases from V and 4 bases from J, with 18 bases between. CDR3 protein: CSAETGTEDYEQYF. The CDR3 DNA sequence: TGCAGTGCTGAAACCGGGACGGAAGATTACGAGCAGTACTTC.

The chain joins TRBV6-5 to TRBJ2-7; tentative D call: TRBD1 (5 bases). Trimming removed 2 bases at V and 2 bases at J, with 13 bases between. This CDR3 comprises 15 residues. Germline V gene lookup returns CDR1 MNHEY and CDR2 SVGAGI. CDR3 region: CASSYGQGRPYEQYF. CDR3 DNA sequence: TGTGCCAGCAGTTACGGCCAGGGTCGACCCTACGAGCAGTACTTC.

V gene TRBV5-1 combines with J gene TRBJ1-1, with D possibly being TRBD1 (6 bases). Germline V CDR1 and CDR2: SGHRS, YFSETQ. This CDR3 region has 14 residues. V lost 1 base and J lost 4, with 11 bases in between. CDR3 amino acids: CASSLSNRATEAFF. In DNA form, the CDR3 reads TGCGCCAGCAGCTTGAGTAACAGGGCCACTGAAGCTTTCTTT.

This clonotype was picked up a small number of times. The chain employs TRBV7-9 and TRBJ2-2; D is tentatively TRBD1 or TRBD2 (5 bases each). Between the trimmed V and J ends, which lost 9 bases and 0 bases, there was a span of 17 bases. Germline V gene sequence: CDR1 SEHNR, CDR2 FQNEAQ (reference sequence). This CDR3 is built from 16 residues. CDR3 sequence: CARQNRPGANTGELFF. The CDR3 bases are TGTGCCAGACAGAACAGGCCCGGGGCGAACACCGGGGAGCTGTTTTTT.

This clonotype has just a few counts. This rearrangement joins TRBV5-1 to TRBJ1-1, with 8 bases identical to TRBD1. Looked up from germline, CDR1 is SGHRS and CDR2 is YFSETQ. There are 16 residues in the CDR3. V dropped 0 bases and J dropped 5; count of bases not matched to a gene: 9. The CDR3 protein is CASSLVQRTGRTEAFF. CDR3 DNA: TGCGCCAGCAGCTTGGTTCAAAGGACAGGGAGGACTGAAGCTTTCTTT.

In its sample, this clonotype was seen a few times. An end of the junction does not agree with germline; a read error may underlie this. This chain joins TRBV5-1 and TRBJ2-6; D tentatively fits TRBD1 or TRBD2 (5 bases each). This CDR3 has 13 amino acids. CDR1 is SGHRS, CDR2 YFSETQ, per germline. In DNA form, the CDR3 reads TGCGCCAGCAGCTCCTACGGGGCCGACGTCCTGACTTTC. Protein product: CASSSYGADVLTF.

V is TRBV29-1 and J is TRBJ2-1; D is possibly TRBD1 (6 bases). CDR1 is SQVTM and CDR2 is ANQGSEA in the germline V gene. The length of the CDR3 is 12 residues. V dropped 6 bases and J dropped 9 bases, with 15 bases sitting between them. CDR3 bases: TGCAGCGTAACCAAACAGGGTCTTGAGCAGTTCTTC. Translation: CSVTKQGLEQFF.

This clonotype was observed a handful of times. The rearrangement joins TRBV20-1 to TRBJ2-1, with 14 bases identical to TRBD2. CDR1 DFQATT and CDR2 SNEGSKA come from the germline V gene (reference sequence). With 5 bases clipped from V and 4 bases from J, the junction kept 7 bases outside the gene matches. The CDR3 spans 16 residues. This chain's CDR3 is CSAPSGTSGSYNEQFF. CDR3 bases: TGCAGTGCTCCGTCGGGGACTAGCGGGAGTTACAATGAGCAGTTCTTC.

The rearrangement joins TRBV7-3 to TRBJ2-5, with D tentatively TRBD2 (5 bases). Germline V gene sequence: CDR1 SGHTA, CDR2 FQGTGA. V was clipped by 4 bases and J by 5 bases, with 14 bases between them. The CDR3 spans 14 residues. DNA of the CDR3: TGTGCCAGCAGCTCCCCGACTAAGGATGAGACCCAGTACTTC. Protein: CASSSPTKDETQYF. The entire variable domain, with the rest obtained from reference TRBV7-3 and TRBJ2-5, is as follows: GAGVSQTPSNKVTEKGKYVELRCDPISGHTALYWYRQSLGQGPEFLIYFQGTGAADDSGLPNDRFFAVRPEGSVSTLKIQRTERGDSAVYLCASSSPTKDETQYFGPGTRLLVL.

This clonotype was seen more than once but under ten times. This sequence joins TRBV4-2 and TRBJ2-1; weak D call: TRBD2 (6 bases). V shed 1 base and J shed 3 bases, with 19 bases lying between them. Germline CDR1 is LGHNA and CDR2 is YNFKEQ. The CDR3 runs 18 residues. CDR3 nucleotide sequence: TGTGCCAGCAGCCAAGTTAACATTGAGGGCGGGATCTACAATGAGCAGTTCTTC. As protein: CASSQVNIEGGIYNEQFF.

There are a few counts of this clonotype. The chain recombines TRBV20-1 with TRBJ2-7, with D perhaps TRBD2 (5 bases). Deletions cut 0 bases from V and 2 bases from J, with 17 bases between. Per germline, CDR1 DFQATT and CDR2 SNEGSKA (reference sequence). This CDR3 comprises 16 residues. DNA of the CDR3: TGCAGTGCTAGAGATGCGCGGAGCGGACTTCCCTACGAGCAGTACTTC. This gives the protein CSARDARSGLPYEQYF.

This clonotype was detected only a few times. The genes are TRBV3-1 and TRBJ2-2; tentatively, D is TRBD2 (6 bases). Germline CDR1 reads LGHDT; CDR2 reads YNNKEL (reference sequence). Deletions cut 4 bases from V and 6 bases from J, with 15 bases between. The CDR3 spans 15 residues. The CDR3 DNA is TGTGCCAGCAGCCGCCCCTCCAGGGAGGCCGGGGAGCTGTTTTTT. Protein sequence: CASSRPSREAGELFF.

V is TRBV20-1 and J is TRBJ2-1, with TRBD2 matching over 7 bases. Trimming took 3 bases from V and 2 from J; bases not matched to a gene: 10. Germline V gives CDR1 DFQATT, CDR2 SNEGSKA (reference sequence). This CDR3 is 16 amino acids long. The CDR3 spells CSARGDLADTYNEQFF. Written as DNA, the CDR3 is TGCAGTGCTAGGGGGGACCTAGCGGATACCTACAATGAGCAGTTCTTC.

This clonotype was counted between two and nine times. V usage is TRBV7-9 and J usage is TRBJ2-5; tentative D call: TRBD2 (7 bases). This CDR3 contains 14 residues. V gave up 2 bases and J gave up 4 bases, with 11 bases separating them. Germline CDR1 is SEHNR and CDR2 is FQNEAQ (reference sequence). CDR3 coding DNA: TGTGCCAGCAGCTTAATCGGGGGGCTAGAGACCCAGTACTTC. Translation gives CASSLIGGLETQYF. Supplemented by reference TRBV7-9 and TRBJ2-5, the full variable domain reads DTGVSQNPRHKITKRGQNVTFRCDPISEHNRLYWYRQTLGQGPEFLTYFQNEAQLEKSRLLSDRFSAERPKGSFSTLEIQRTEQGDSAMYLCASSLIGGLETQYFGPGTRLLVL.

The genes are TRBV4-1 and TRBJ2-5, with a possible D match to TRBD1 (5 bases). Germline V gene sequence: CDR1 MGHRA, CDR2 YSYEKL. The V end was cut by 0 bases, the J end by 5 bases, with 13 bases between. The CDR3 is made up of 15 amino acids. CDR3 sequence reads: CASSQERTSLETQYF. CDR3 DNA sequence: TGCGCCAGCAGCCAAGAACGGACATCGTTGGAGACCCAGTACTTC.

The V call is TRBV30, the J call TRBJ1-1; TRBD1 is a possible D gene (6 bases). V was pared by 0 bases and J by 6 bases, with 14 bases between. There are 14 residues in the CDR3. Germline V CDR1 and CDR2: GTSNPN, SVGIG (reference sequence). CDR3 DNA: TGTGCCTGGAGTGTACTAGGGGGGAGCTCTGAAGCTTTCTTT. It specifies CAWSVLGGSSEAFF.

This clonotype was counted many times. The chain has TRBV18 and TRBJ2-1; 9 bases are a match to TRBD1. Germline V CDR1 and CDR2: KGHSH, LQKENI. This CDR3 is built from 15 residues. The V and J ends lost 2 bases and 8 bases, in that order; junction bases with no gene match: 7. The CDR3 bases are TGTGCCAGCTCACCATTGGGACAGGGTATCGATGAGCAGTTCTTC. Residues: CASSPLGQGIDEQFF.